Detailed here is one TCR beta chain. Its antigen is unknown. The data were produced by immunoSEQ multiplex PCR, yet TCRdb's version contains in-frame clones alone and is incomplete. The sample carries roughly 13,000 clones, around 65% recorded once. With V trimmed by 0 bases and J by 8 bases, 10 bases remained unmatched. The CDR3 is 16 amino acids. Germline CDR1 reads SGDLS; CDR2 reads YYNGEE. The data derive from a study of tumor-infiltrating lymphocytes in localized non-small cell lung cancer. General study points: No T-cell fraction difference was seen between IM1 and IM2 tumors.

The origin of this receptor is a human donor with non-small cell lung cancer. The chain uses TRBV9 and TRBJ2-3, with 9 bases fitting TRBD2. The source material was uninvolved lung tissue not adjacent to the tumor. For the CDR3, the DNA is TGTGCCAGCAGCGTAGGCCCTAGCGGGGCGGTCGGTACGCAGTATTTT. It codes for CASSVGPSGAVGTQYF.